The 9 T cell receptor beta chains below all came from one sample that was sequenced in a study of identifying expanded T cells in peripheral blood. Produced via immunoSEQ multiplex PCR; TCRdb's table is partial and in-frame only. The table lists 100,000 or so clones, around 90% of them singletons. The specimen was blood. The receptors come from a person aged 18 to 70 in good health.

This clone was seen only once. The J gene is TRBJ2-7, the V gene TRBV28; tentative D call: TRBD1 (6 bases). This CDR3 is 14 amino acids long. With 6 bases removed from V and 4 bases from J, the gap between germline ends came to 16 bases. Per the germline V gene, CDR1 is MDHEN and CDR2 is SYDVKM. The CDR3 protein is CASRTPGHLYEQYF. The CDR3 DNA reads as TGTGCCAGCAGGACACCGGGACACCTATACGAGCAGTACTTC.

CDR3 DNA sequence: TGTGCCAGCGCACGGATCACACTTAGCTCCTACAATGAGCAGTTCTTC. This encodes CASARITLSSYNEQFF. V and J are TRBV13 and TRBJ2-1, with D uncertain. This CDR3 region has 16 residues. Between the trimmed V and J ends, which lost 8 bases and 0 bases, there was a span of 17 bases. Germline V gene sequence: CDR1 PRHDT, CDR2 FYEKMQ (reference sequence).

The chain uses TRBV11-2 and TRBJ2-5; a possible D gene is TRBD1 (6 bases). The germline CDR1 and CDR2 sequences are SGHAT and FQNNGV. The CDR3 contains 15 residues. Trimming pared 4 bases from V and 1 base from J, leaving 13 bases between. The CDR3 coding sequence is TGTGCCAGCAGCTCTAACGGACAGCCCCAAGAGACCCAGTACTTC. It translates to CASSSNGQPQETQYF.

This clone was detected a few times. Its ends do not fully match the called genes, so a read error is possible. This CDR3 is CASSEGTGPFF. The CDR3 region has the DNA TGTGCCAGTAGTGAAGGGACAGGACCTTTCTTT. The J gene is TRBJ1-1, the V gene TRBV6-1; the match to TRBD1 covers 8 bases. CDR3 length: 11 residues. CDR1 MNHNS and CDR2 SASEGT come from the germline V gene.

For the CDR3, the DNA is TGTGCCAGCAGGCGGGAGATCAACACCGGGGAGCTGTTTTTT. Translated, it gives CASRREINTGELFF. The chain links TRBV11-3 to TRBJ2-2; TRBD2 agrees at 7 bases. The CDR3 length is 14 residues. V lost 6 bases to trimming and J lost 2 bases; unmatched junction nucleotides: 3. The germline gives CDR1 SGHNT, CDR2 YENEEA.

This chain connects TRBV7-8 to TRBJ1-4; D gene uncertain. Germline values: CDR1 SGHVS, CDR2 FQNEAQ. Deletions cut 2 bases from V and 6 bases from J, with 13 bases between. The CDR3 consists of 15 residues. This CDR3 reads CASSLPGRRDEKLFF. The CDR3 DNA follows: TGTGCCAGCAGCTTACCTGGGAGGCGGGATGAAAAACTGTTTTTT.

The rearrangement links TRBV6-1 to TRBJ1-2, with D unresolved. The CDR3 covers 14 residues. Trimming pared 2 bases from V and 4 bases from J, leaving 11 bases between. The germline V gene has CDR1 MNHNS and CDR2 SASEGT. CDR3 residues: CASSELDPSYGYTF. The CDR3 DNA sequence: TGTGCCAGCAGTGAATTGGACCCCAGCTATGGCTACACCTTC.

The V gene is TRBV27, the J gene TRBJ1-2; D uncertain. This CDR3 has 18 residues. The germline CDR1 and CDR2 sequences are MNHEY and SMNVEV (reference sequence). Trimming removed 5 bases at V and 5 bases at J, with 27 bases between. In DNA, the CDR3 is TGTGCCAGCAGTCCCCTACCGGGCCGTGGCTTGGATGCTTATGGCTACACCTTC. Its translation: CASSPLPGRGLDAYGYTF.

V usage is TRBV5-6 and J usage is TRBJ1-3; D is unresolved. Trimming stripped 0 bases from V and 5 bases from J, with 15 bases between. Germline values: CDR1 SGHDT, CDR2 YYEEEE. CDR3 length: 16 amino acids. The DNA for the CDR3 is TGTGCCAGCAGCTTGGGTCCGGAAAACCCCCGAAACACCATATATTTT. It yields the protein CASSLGPENPRNTIYF.